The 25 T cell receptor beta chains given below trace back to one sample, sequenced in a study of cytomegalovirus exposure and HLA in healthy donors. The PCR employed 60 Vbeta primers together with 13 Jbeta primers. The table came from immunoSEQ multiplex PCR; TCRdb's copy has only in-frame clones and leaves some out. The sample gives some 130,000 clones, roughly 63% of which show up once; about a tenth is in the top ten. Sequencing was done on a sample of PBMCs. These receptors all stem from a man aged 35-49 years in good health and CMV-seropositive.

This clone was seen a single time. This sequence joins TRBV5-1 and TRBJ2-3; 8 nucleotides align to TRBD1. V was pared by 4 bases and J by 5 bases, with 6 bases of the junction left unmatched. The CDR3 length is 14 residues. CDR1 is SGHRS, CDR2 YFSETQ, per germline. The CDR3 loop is CASSPGGLGDTQYF. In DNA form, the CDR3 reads TGCGCCAGCAGCCCAGGGGGCCTTGGAGATACGCAGTATTTT.

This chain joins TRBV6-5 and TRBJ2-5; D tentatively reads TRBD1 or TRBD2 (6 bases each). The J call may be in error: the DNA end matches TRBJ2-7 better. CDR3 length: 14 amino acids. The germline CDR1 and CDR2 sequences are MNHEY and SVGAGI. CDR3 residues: CASSGGPGDYEQYF. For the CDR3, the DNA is TGTGCCAGCAGCGGGGGCCCCGGGGACTACGAGCAGTACTTC.

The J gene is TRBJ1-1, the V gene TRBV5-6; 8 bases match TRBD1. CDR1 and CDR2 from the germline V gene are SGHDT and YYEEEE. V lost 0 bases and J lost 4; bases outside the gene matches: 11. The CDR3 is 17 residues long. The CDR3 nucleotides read TGTGCCAGCAGCTTGGTGGGGGACAGGCGTAGTGCCACTGAAGCTTTCTTT. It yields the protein CASSLVGDRRSATEAFF.

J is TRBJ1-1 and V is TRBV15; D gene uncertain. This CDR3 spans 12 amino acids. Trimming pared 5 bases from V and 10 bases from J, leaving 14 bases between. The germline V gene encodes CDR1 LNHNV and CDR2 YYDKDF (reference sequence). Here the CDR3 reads CATSSGEFSAFF. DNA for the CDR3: TGTGCCACCAGCTCCGGGGAGTTTTCAGCTTTCTTT.

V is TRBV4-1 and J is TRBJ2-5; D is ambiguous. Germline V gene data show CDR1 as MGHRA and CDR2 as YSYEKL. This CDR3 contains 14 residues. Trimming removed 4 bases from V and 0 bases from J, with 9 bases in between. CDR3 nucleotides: TGCGCCAGCAGCCGGCAGGAATACCAAGAGACCCAGTACTTC. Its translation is CASSRQEYQETQYF.

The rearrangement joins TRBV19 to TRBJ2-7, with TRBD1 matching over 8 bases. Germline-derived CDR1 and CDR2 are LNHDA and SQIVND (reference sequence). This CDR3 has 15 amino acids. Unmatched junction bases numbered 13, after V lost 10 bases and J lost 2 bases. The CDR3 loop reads CATSPTGEATYEQYF. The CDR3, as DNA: TGTGCCACTTCACCGACAGGGGAGGCAACCTACGAGCAGTACTTC.

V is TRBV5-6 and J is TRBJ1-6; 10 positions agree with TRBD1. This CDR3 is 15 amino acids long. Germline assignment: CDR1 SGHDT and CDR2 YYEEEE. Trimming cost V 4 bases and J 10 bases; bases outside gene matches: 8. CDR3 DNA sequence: TGTGCCAGCAGCCTACCGGGACAGGGGACCTCACCCCTCCACTTT. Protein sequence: CASSLPGQGTSPLHF.

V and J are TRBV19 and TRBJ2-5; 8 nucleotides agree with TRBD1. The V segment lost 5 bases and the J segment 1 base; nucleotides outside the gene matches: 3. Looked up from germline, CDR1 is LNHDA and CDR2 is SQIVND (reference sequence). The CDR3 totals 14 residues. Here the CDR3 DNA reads TGTGCCAGTAGTGTGACAGGGGCCCAAGAGACCCAGTACTTC. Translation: CASSVTGAQETQYF.

CDR3 region: CASSTTGTANEKLFF. The CDR3, as DNA: TGTGCCAGCAGTACAACCGGGACAGCTAATGAAAAACTGTTTTTT. This chain uses TRBV28 with TRBJ1-4; 7 positions agree with TRBD1. The germline V gene has CDR1 MDHEN and CDR2 SYDVKM. There are 15 residues in the CDR3. Losses at the gene ends were 5 bases for V and 3 bases for J; bases not matched to a gene: 6.

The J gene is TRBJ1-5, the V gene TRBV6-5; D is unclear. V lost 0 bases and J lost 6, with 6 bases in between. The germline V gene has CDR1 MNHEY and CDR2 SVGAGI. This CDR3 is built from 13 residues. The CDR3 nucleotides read TGTGCCAGCAGTTACTCGTGGGCTCAGCCCCAGCATTTT. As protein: CASSYSWAQPQHF.

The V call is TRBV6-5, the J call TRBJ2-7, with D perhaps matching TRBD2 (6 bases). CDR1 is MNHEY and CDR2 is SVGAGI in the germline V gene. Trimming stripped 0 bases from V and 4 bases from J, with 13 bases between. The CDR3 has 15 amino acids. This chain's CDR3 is CASSYSFGGEYEQYF. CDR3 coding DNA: TGTGCCAGCAGTTACTCGTTCGGGGGAGAGTACGAGCAGTACTTC.

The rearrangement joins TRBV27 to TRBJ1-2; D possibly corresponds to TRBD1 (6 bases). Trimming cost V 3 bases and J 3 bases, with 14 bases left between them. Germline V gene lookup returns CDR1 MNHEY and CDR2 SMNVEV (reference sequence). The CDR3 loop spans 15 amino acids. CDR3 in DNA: TGTGCCAGCAGTTTGGTAGGGGGTGGAGACTATGGCTACACCTTC. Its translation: CASSLVGGGDYGYTF.

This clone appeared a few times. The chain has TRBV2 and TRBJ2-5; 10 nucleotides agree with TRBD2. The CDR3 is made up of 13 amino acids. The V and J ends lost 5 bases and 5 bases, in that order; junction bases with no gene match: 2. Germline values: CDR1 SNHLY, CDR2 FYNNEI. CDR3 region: CASSNSGGETQYF. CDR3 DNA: TGTGCCAGCAGTAATAGCGGGGGGGAGACCCAGTACTTC.

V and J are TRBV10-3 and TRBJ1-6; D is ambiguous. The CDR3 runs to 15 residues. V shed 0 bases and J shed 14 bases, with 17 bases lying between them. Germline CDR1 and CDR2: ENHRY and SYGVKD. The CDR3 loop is CAISESTRVRPTLHF. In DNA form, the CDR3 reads TGTGCCATCAGTGAGTCGACTCGTGTCCGTCCAACCCTCCACTTT.

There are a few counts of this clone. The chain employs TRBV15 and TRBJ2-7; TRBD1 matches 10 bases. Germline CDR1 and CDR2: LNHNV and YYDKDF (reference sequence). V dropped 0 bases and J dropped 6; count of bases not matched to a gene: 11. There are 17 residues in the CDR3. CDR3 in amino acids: CATSRDRSRTGGFEQYF. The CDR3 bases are TGTGCCACCAGCAGAGACCGAAGCAGGACAGGGGGATTCGAGCAGTACTTC.

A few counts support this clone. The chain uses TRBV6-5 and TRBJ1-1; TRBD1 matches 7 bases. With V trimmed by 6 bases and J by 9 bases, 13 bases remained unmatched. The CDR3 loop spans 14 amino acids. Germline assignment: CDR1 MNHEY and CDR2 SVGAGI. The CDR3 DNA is TGTGCCAGCAGGAGCCCTCTCGACAGGGATAAAGCTTTCTTT. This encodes CASRSPLDRDKAFF.

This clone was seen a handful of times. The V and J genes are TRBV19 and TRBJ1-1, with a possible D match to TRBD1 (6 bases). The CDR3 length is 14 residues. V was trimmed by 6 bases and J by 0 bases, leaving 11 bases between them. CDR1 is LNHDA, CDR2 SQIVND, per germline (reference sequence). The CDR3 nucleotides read TGTGCCAGTAGAGGGGACACCATGAACACTGAAGCTTTCTTT. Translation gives CASRGDTMNTEAFF.

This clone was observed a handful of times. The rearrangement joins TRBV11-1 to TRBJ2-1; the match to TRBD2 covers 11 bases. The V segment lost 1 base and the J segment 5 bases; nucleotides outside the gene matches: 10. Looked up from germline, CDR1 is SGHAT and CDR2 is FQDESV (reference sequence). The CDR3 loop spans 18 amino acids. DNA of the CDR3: TGTGCCAGCAGCTTAGGCCCTGGGACTAGCGGAGAGGACAATGAGCAGTTCTTC. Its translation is CASSLGPGTSGEDNEQFF.

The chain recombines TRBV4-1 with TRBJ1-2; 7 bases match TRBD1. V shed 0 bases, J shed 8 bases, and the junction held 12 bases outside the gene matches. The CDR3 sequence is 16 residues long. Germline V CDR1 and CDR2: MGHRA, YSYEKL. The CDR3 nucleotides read TGCGCCAGCAGCCAAGATTTGACAGGGATGGTCCTCGGCTACACCTTC. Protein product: CASSQDLTGMVLGYTF.

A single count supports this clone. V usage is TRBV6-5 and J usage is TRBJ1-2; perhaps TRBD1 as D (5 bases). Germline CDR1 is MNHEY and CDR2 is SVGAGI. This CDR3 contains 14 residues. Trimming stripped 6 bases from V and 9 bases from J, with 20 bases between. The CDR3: CASRLTGPSMSYTF. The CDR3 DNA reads TGTGCCAGCAGACTAACAGGTCCGTCTATGAGCTACACCTTC.

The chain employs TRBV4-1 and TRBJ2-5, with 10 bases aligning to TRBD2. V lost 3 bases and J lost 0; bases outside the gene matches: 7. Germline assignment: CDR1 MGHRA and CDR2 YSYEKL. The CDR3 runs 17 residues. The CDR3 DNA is TGCGCCAGCAGCCATCCCACTAGCGGGGCGTACCAAGAGACCCAGTACTTC. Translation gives CASSHPTSGAYQETQYF.

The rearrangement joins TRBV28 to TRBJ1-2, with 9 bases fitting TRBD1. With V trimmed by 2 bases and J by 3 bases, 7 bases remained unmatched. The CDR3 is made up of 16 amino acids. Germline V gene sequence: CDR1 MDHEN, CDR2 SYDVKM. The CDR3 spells CASSLLGTGRDYGYTF. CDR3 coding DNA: TGTGCCAGCAGTTTACTAGGGACAGGGCGGGACTATGGCTACACCTTC.

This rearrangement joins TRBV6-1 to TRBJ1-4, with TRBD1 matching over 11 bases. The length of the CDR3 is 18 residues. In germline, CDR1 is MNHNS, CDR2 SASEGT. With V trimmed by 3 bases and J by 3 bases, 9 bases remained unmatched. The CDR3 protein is CASSDGTGGPSANEKLFF. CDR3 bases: TGTGCCAGCAGTGATGGGACAGGGGGACCGTCGGCTAATGAAAAACTGTTTTTT.

The CDR3: CASIYRGAGDQPQHF. In DNA, the CDR3 is TGCGCCAGCATTTACAGGGGAGCAGGCGATCAGCCCCAGCATTTT. The chain combines TRBV23-1 with TRBJ1-5; 7 bases are shared with TRBD1. TRBV23-1 is placed among ORFs of uncertain function. Trimming cost V 7 bases and J 5 bases; bases outside gene matches: 11. This CDR3 is built from 15 residues.

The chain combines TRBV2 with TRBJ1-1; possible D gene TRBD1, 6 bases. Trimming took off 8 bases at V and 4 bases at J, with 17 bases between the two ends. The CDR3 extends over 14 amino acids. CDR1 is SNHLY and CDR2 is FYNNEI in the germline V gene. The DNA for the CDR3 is TGTGCCAGCGGTCGCCAGGGGCCAGCCACTGAAGCTTTCTTT. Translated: CASGRQGPATEAFF.